This TCR beta chain appears in the sequencing data of a study of cytomegalovirus exposure and HLA in healthy donors. Study results and limitations: Some segments of the V type, notably TRBV6-2 and TRBV6-3, were excluded as indistinguishable.

The PCR had 60 Vbeta and 13 Jbeta primers. TCRdb's copy holds only in-frame clones and misses some; the assay was immunoSEQ multiplex PCR. The sample table sets out about 160,000 clones. Of note for this clone: Its specificity is unknown.

The length of the CDR3 is 13 residues. Trimming took 0 bases from V and 7 from J, leaving 11 bases between them. Germline V gene lookup returns CDR1 SGHRS and CDR2 YFSETQ. The sequence derives from a woman in her fifties or sixties in good health and CMV-seronegative. Sequences were obtained from PBMCs. V and J are TRBV5-1 and TRBJ2-7; tentatively, D is TRBD2 (7 bases). CDR3 protein: CASSLGGGLEQYF. The DNA for the CDR3 is TGCGCCAGCAGCTTGGGGGGGGGCCTTGAGCAGTACTTC.